This entry lists 8 T cell receptor beta chains sequenced from one sample in a study of healthy donors' naive CD4 and CD8 T cells. A linear amplification protocol produced the TCR libraries from around 500 ng of total RNA. Using its own MiXCR run on the reads, TCRdb lists one record per CDR3 protein. The sample shows about 180,000 distinct CDR3 sequences, over 60% of them seen only once. The sequencing input was naive CD4+ and CD8+ T cells sorted from blood, pooled from several donors. The receptor set was obtained from a pool of human donors in good health; the sample pools cells from several healthy donors.

The chain is built from TRBV29-1 and TRBJ2-1; TRBD2 matches 9 bases. V lost 4 bases and J lost 6; bases outside the gene matches: 7. The CDR3 spans 14 residues. Per the germline V gene, CDR1 is SQVTM and CDR2 is ANQGSEA. CDR3 loop: CSVGSGSYGNEQFF. In DNA form, the CDR3 reads TGCAGCGTTGGTAGCGGGAGCTACGGCAATGAGCAGTTCTTC.

The CDR3 DNA sequence: TGTGCCAGCTCACCTACCCGGACAGCAATATCTAATGAAAAACTGTTTTTT. The encoded protein is CASSPTRTAISNEKLFF. The gene calls are TRBV18 and TRBJ1-4, with TRBD1 as a possible D gene (6 bases). V lost 3 bases and J 3 bases, leaving 17 bases between the germline ends. This CDR3 has 17 residues. The germline V gene has CDR1 KGHSH and CDR2 LQKENI.

This clonotype was found a few times. This chain links TRBV27 with TRBJ2-7; weak D call: TRBD1 (5 bases). CDR1 is MNHEY and CDR2 is SMNVEV in the germline V gene (reference sequence). The CDR3 is 12 amino acids. Trimming pared 5 bases from V and 4 bases from J, leaving 9 bases between. CDR3 sequence reads: CASSQQGYEQYF. CDR3 in DNA: TGTGCCAGCAGTCAGCAGGGTTACGAGCAGTACTTC.

In its sample, this clonotype was seen a few times. The chain recombines TRBV30 with TRBJ2-3; D is unclear. CDR1 is GTSNPN, CDR2 SVGIG, per germline (reference sequence). Trimming stripped 1 base from V and 4 bases from J, with 9 bases between. The CDR3 length is 13 residues. CDR3 nucleotide sequence: TGTGCCTGGAGTGAGGGTTACCCAGATACGCAGTATTTT. Translated, it gives CAWSEGYPDTQYF.

This rearrangement joins TRBV5-5 to TRBJ2-3; weak D call: TRBD1 (5 bases). Per the germline V gene, CDR1 is SGHKS and CDR2 is YYEKEE (reference sequence). V gave up 0 bases and J gave up 0 bases, with 8 bases separating them. This CDR3 spans 15 amino acids. The CDR3 DNA sequence: TGTGCCAGCAGCTTGGTGGGGCTGAGCACAGATACGCAGTATTTT. This translates into CASSLVGLSTDTQYF.

This chain connects TRBV5-6 to TRBJ1-6; unclear D gene. The germline V and J ends were trimmed by 3 bases and 4 bases, with 8 bases remaining between them. Germline V gene lookup returns CDR1 SGHDT and CDR2 YYEEEE. This CDR3 has 14 amino acids. In nucleotides, the CDR3 is TGTGCCAGCAGCTCAACAGTTTATAATTCACCCCTCCACTTT. Protein: CASSSTVYNSPLHF.

The chain links TRBV27 to TRBJ2-5; D not certain. The germline V gene encodes CDR1 MNHEY and CDR2 SMNVEV (reference sequence). This CDR3 contains 13 residues. The V end lost 1 base, the J end lost 9 bases, and 12 bases lay between the germline ends. The CDR3 here is CASSLFWTGAQYF. The CDR3 DNA reads TGTGCCAGCAGTTTATTTTGGACGGGCGCCCAGTACTTC.

The chain combines TRBV29-1 with TRBJ2-3; 11 nucleotides align to TRBD2. The CDR3 extends over 16 amino acids. The germline CDR1 and CDR2 sequences are SQVTM and ANQGSEA. Losses at the gene ends were 3 bases for V and 3 bases for J; bases not matched to a gene: 8. In DNA form, the CDR3 reads TGCAGCGTTGAGGCCGCCAGGACTAGCGGGACAGATACGCAGTATTTT. Amino acid sequence: CSVEAARTSGTDTQYF.